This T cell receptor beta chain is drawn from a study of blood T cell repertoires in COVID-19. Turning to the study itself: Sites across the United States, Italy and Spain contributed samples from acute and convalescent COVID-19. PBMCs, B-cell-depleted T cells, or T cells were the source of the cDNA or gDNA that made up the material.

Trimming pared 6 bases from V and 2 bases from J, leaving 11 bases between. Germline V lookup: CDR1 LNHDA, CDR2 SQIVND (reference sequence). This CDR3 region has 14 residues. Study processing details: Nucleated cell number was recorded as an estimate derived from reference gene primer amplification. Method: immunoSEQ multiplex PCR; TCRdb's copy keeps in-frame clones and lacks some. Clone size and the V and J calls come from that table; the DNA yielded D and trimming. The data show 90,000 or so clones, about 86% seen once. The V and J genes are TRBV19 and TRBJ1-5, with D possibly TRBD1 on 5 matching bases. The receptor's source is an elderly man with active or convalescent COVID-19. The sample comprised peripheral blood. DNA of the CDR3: TGTGCCAGTAGCGGCCTCAGGGGCAATCAGCCCCAGCATTTT. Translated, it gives CASSGLRGNQPQHF.